This entry concerns a single T cell receptor beta chain. Just one base apart from a much larger clone, this may be a read error. Per germline, CDR1 SGHTA and CDR2 FQGTGA. The CDR3 is made up of 17 amino acids. The source of the sample is a study of T cells after yellow fever vaccination. TCRdb called the 5' RACE reads again in MiXCR, with one record for every CDR3 protein. Of 350,000 or so distinct CDR3 sequences listed, approximately 8% are singletons. The TCR originated in a man aged 18 to 29 who received the YFV17D yellow fever vaccine. The input for sequencing was PBMCs, taken about 49 days after the first yellow fever vaccination. The chain employs TRBV7-3 and TRBJ2-3, with TRBD2 matching over 9 bases. CDR3 region: CATSGLAAGGSTDTQYF. CDR3 DNA: TGTGCCACCAGCGGGCTGGCGGCGGGGGGGAGCACAGATACGCAGTATTTT.